Below, 28 T cell receptor beta chains from the same sample are listed, as sequenced in a study of shared clonotypes between healthy human individuals (dated by TCRdb to about 2020). The protocol used for the library was the immunoSEQ multiplex PCR assay. TCRdb carries this immuneACCESS record with in-frame sequences only. Its versions omit some clonotypes, under half of them owing to an unresolved V gene in the studies checked, with the rest unexplained. The sample contains 2 million or so clones, roughly 94% of them found a single time. The ten largest clonotypes hold roughly 1% of the sample. CD8 naive samples were obtained by positive selection for CCR7 among CD45RO-negative cells, yielding a CD45RA+CCR7+ population from which TemRA cells were excluded. Source material: naive CD8+ T cells sorted from blood. What this sample's cell subset or site label stands for: CD45RA+CCR7+. Receptors were obtained from a man aged 18 to 29 in good health.

This rearrangement joins TRBV6-1 to TRBJ1-2; 8 bases fit TRBD1. Looked up from germline, CDR1 is MNHNS and CDR2 is SASEGT. CDR3 length: 15 amino acids. J was trimmed by 1 base and V by 7 bases; bases with no gene match: 8. The CDR3 here is CASTTGQALNYGYTF. CDR3 in DNA: TGTGCCAGCACGACGGGACAGGCCCTTAACTATGGCTACACCTTC.

V usage is TRBV7-6 and J usage is TRBJ2-5; D is uncertain. The germline V gene encodes CDR1 SGHVS and CDR2 FNYEAQ. The length of the CDR3 is 14 residues. Trimming took off 1 base at V and 1 base at J, with 7 bases between the two ends. The CDR3 DNA reads TGTGCCAGCAGCTTAGACAGCTTCCAAGAGACCCAGTACTTC. This codes for CASSLDSFQETQYF. Full variable domain (outside the CDR3, taken from reference TRBV7-6 and TRBJ2-5): GAGVSQSPRYKVTKRGQDVALRCDPISGHVSLYWYRQALGQGPEFLTYFNYEAQQDKSGLPNDRFSAERPEGSISTLTIQRTEQRDSAMYRCASSLDSFQETQYFGPGTRLLVL.

The chain joins TRBV14 to TRBJ2-5; 11 bases fit TRBD2. The CDR3 totals 15 residues. Germline CDR1 reads SGHDN; CDR2 reads FVKESK. Trimming at V came to 2 bases and at J to 5 bases, leaving 4 bases not matched to a gene. The CDR3 DNA reads TGTGCCAGCAGCCAACTGACTAGCGGGATCGAGACCCAGTACTTC. It encodes CASSQLTSGIETQYF.

This rearrangement joins TRBV18 to TRBJ2-7, with unresolved D. The CDR3 is made up of 13 amino acids. Looked up from germline, CDR1 is KGHSH and CDR2 is LQKENI. Trimming removed 2 bases from V and 5 bases from J, with 10 bases in between. This chain's CDR3 is CASSPGILNEQYF. The CDR3 DNA sequence: TGTGCCAGCTCACCAGGGATCCTTAACGAGCAGTACTTC.

This clone has only one observation. V and J are TRBV10-2 and TRBJ2-5, with D possibly matching TRBD2 (5 bases). The DNA end is more similar to TRBJ2-7, so the J call may be wrong. The CDR3 covers 15 residues. Germline lookup yields CDR1 WSHSY and CDR2 SAAADI. The CDR3 sequence is CASSEPPSGDYEQYF. The CDR3 DNA reads TGCGCCAGCAGTGAACCCCCCTCCGGGGATTACGAGCAGTACTTC.

The chain employs TRBV10-1 and TRBJ2-7; tentatively, D is TRBD2 (6 bases). CDR3 length: 14 residues. Trimming removed 4 bases from V and 2 bases from J, with 12 bases in between. Per the germline V gene, CDR1 is WNHNN and CDR2 is SYGVQD (reference sequence). The CDR3 DNA sequence: TGCGCCAGCAGTGGGGGGGATAGCCCCTACGAGCAGTACTTC. It codes for CASSGGDSPYEQYF.

The chain carries TRBV5-4 and TRBJ1-2; D perhaps matches TRBD1 (5 bases). The germline V and J ends were trimmed by 1 base and 1 base, with 11 bases remaining between them. CDR3 size: 15 residues. Looked up from germline, CDR1 is SGHNT and CDR2 is YYREEE (reference sequence). CDR3 sequence reads: CASSLRGGSNYGYTF. In DNA form, the CDR3 reads TGTGCCAGCAGCTTGCGCGGGGGGAGTAACTATGGCTACACCTTC.

This clone has just one count. Other DNA sequences in the sample encode the same CDR3. The chain joins TRBV19 to TRBJ2-1; perhaps TRBD2 as D (6 bases). This CDR3 contains 15 residues. With 3 bases removed from V and 0 bases from J, the gap between germline ends came to 9 bases. From germline, CDR1 is LNHDA and CDR2 SQIVND (reference sequence). The CDR3 sequence: CASSIAGSSYNEQFF. For the CDR3, the DNA is TGTGCCAGTAGTATCGCGGGAAGCTCCTACAATGAGCAGTTCTTC.

The rearrangement joins TRBV7-6 to TRBJ2-1, with TRBD2 identical over 8 bases. The CDR3 is 16 residues long. The germline V gene has CDR1 SGHVS and CDR2 FNYEAQ. J lost 0 bases, V lost 1 base, and 2 bases had no gene match. CDR3 sequence (DNA): TGTGCCAGCAGCTTAGGAAGCGGGAGCTCCTACAATGAGCAGTTCTTC. Translating gives CASSLGSGSSYNEQFF.

About this clone itself: A junction end diverges from the germline sequence, so it may reflect a read error. The chain links TRBV5-6 to TRBJ1-1; D ambiguous. This CDR3 has 13 residues. CDR1 is SGHDT and CDR2 is YYEEEE in the germline V gene. DNA of the CDR3: TGTGCCAGCGGACCCGGTTGGAACGCTGAAGCTTTCTTT. The encoded protein is CASGPGWNAEAFF.

The V call is TRBV7-9, the J call TRBJ2-3, with D uncertain. This CDR3 is 15 amino acids long. Trimming cost V 2 bases and J 3 bases, with 12 bases left between them. In germline, CDR1 is SEHNR, CDR2 FQNEAQ (reference sequence). CDR3 coding DNA: TGTGCCAGCAGCTTATCAGGAGTCCTTACAGATACGCAGTATTTT. Translation gives CASSLSGVLTDTQYF. Full variable domain (rest looked up from reference TRBV7-9 and TRBJ2-3): DTGVSQNPRHKITKRGQNVTFRCDPISEHNRLYWYRQTLGQGPEFLTYFQNEAQLEKSRLLSDRFSAERPKGSFSTLEIQRTEQGDSAMYLCASSLSGVLTDTQYFGPGTRLTVL.

The V and J genes are TRBV6-1 and TRBJ1-3; D ambiguous. The ends were cut back, 2 bases at V and 0 bases at J, with 8 bases in the middle. Per germline, CDR1 MNHNS and CDR2 SASEGT. This CDR3 has 15 residues. In DNA form, the CDR3 reads TGTGCCAGCAGTGAACTCCGGATCTCTGGAAACACCATATATTTT. Translation: CASSELRISGNTIYF.

The chain links TRBV7-2 to TRBJ2-5, with D tentatively TRBD1 or TRBD2 (5 bases each). Germline lookup yields CDR1 SGHTA and CDR2 FQGNSA. The CDR3 extends over 16 amino acids. Trimming pared 0 bases from V and 5 bases from J, leaving 16 bases between. CDR3 in DNA: TGTGCCAGCAGCTTAGCGCTCCGTGGGACCGGGGAGACCCAGTACTTC. Residues: CASSLALRGTGETQYF. The complete variable domain, with remaining parts taken from reference TRBV7-2 and TRBJ2-5, reads GAGVSQSPSNKVTEKGKDVELRCDPISGHTALYWYRQSLGQGLEFLIYFQGNSAPDKSGLPSDRFSAERTGGSVSTLTIQRTQQEDSAVYLCASSLALRGTGETQYFGPGTRLLVL.

The chain links TRBV6-1 to TRBJ1-2, with D perhaps matching TRBD1 (5 bases). Germline V gene sequence: CDR1 MNHNS, CDR2 SASEGT. CDR3 length: 13 residues. The V end lost 6 bases, the J end lost 4 bases, and 12 bases lay between the germline ends. The CDR3 here is CASRIDRPYGYTF. Written as DNA, the CDR3 is TGTGCCAGCAGGATAGACAGACCCTATGGCTACACCTTC.

CDR3 amino acids: CASSLSSTSVSYEQYF. CDR3 in DNA: TGTGCCAGCAGTTTATCGTCGACTAGCGTTTCCTACGAGCAGTACTTC. This chain joins TRBV27 and TRBJ2-7, with TRBD2 matching 8 bases. Germline V CDR1 and CDR2: MNHEY, SMNVEV (reference sequence). J lost 1 base, V lost 0 bases, and 5 bases had no gene match. There are 16 residues in the CDR3.

The chain has TRBV27 and TRBJ1-3; 12 bases are a match to TRBD2. The end of the DNA aligns better with TRBJ2-2, so the J call may be wrong. CDR1 MNHEY and CDR2 SMNVEV come from the germline V gene (reference sequence). The length of the CDR3 is 15 residues. CDR3 sequence reads: CASRLTSGGTGELFF. The DNA of the CDR3 is TGTGCCAGCAGGCTGACTAGCGGGGGCACCGGGGAGCTGTTTTTT.

The chain is built from TRBV11-2 and TRBJ2-1; 10 nucleotides line up with TRBD1. CDR3 length: 17 residues. Looked up from germline, CDR1 is SGHAT and CDR2 is FQNNGV. V lost 0 bases, J lost 2 bases, and 4 bases stayed unmatched. The chain's CDR3 is CASSLDPTGGPYNEQFF. CDR3 nucleotides: TGTGCCAGCAGCTTAGACCCGACAGGGGGCCCCTACAATGAGCAGTTCTTC.

This chain joins TRBV6-5 and TRBJ2-7; 8 nucleotides line up with TRBD1. This CDR3 has 15 amino acids. Germline CDR1 MNHEY, CDR2 SVGAGI. Trimming removed 6 bases from V and 4 bases from J; junction bases left unmatched: 11. CDR3 DNA sequence: TGTGCCAGCAGCGGACAGGGACCCGGGGCTTACGAGCAGTACTTC. Its protein product is CASSGQGPGAYEQYF.

CDR3 loop: CASSLFVGEKLFF. The CDR3 coding sequence is TGTGCCAGCAGTTTATTTGTAGGAGAAAAACTGTTTTTT. This chain joins TRBV27 and TRBJ1-4; no clear D gene. V was trimmed by 1 base and J by 8 bases, leaving 8 bases between them. The CDR3 is made up of 13 amino acids. Germline values: CDR1 MNHEY, CDR2 SMNVEV (reference sequence).

The chain employs TRBV28 and TRBJ1-1; 7 bases align to TRBD1. Trimming at V came to 6 bases and at J to 1 base, leaving 5 bases not matched to a gene. The CDR3 length is 14 residues. Germline CDR1 MDHEN, CDR2 SYDVKM. The CDR3 region is CASSPGQTNTEAFF. For the CDR3, the DNA is TGTGCCAGCAGCCCGGGACAGACGAACACTGAAGCTTTCTTT.

The rearrangement links TRBV4-1 to TRBJ2-3, with a possible D match to TRBD1 (6 bases). This CDR3 is built from 14 residues. Per the germline V gene, CDR1 is MGHRA and CDR2 is YSYEKL. V lost 0 bases, J lost 9 bases, and 13 bases lay in between. CDR3 in amino acids: CASSQDLRDTTQYF. CDR3 nucleotide sequence: TGCGCCAGCAGCCAAGATCTGAGGGACACAACGCAGTATTTT.

The chain has TRBV4-2 and TRBJ2-7; 7 positions agree with TRBD2. The CDR3 has 12 residues. Trimming cost V 4 bases and J 7 bases; bases outside gene matches: 4. CDR1 LGHNA and CDR2 YNFKEQ come from the germline V gene. In nucleotides, the CDR3 is TGTGCCAGCAGCCCAAGCGGGGTGGAGCAGTACTTC. Protein: CASSPSGVEQYF.

This sequence joins TRBV10-3 and TRBJ2-2; 11 positions agree with TRBD1. The CDR3 runs 15 residues. Germline V lookup: CDR1 ENHRY, CDR2 SYGVKD. With 3 bases clipped from V and 6 bases from J, the junction kept 3 bases outside the gene matches. CDR3 coding DNA: TGTGCCATCAGTGATGGGGACAGGGGGGCCGGGGAGCTGTTTTTT. Translating it yields CAISDGDRGAGELFF.

The genes are TRBV4-3 and TRBJ1-6, with D possibly TRBD1 on 5 matching bases. Germline assignment: CDR1 LGHNA and CDR2 YSLEER. The CDR3 contains 15 residues. V was clipped by 1 base and J by 7 bases, with 11 bases between them. CDR3 protein: CASSQVWGGNSPLHF. Here the CDR3 DNA reads TGCGCCAGCAGCCAAGTTTGGGGGGGAAATTCACCCCTCCACTTT.

The V and J genes are TRBV2 and TRBJ2-3; 8 bases map to TRBD2. Germline V CDR1 and CDR2: SNHLY, FYNNEI. The V gene end was trimmed by 5 bases and the J gene end by 0 bases; junction bases not matched to a gene: 7. The CDR3 extends over 16 amino acids. CDR3 DNA sequence: TGTGCCAGCAGTCATATTTTAGCGGGGAGCACAGATACGCAGTATTTT. This translates into CASSHILAGSTDTQYF.

CDR3 nucleotides: TGTGCCAGCAGTCATAGGGTACCGGTGTGGGATACGCAGTATTTT. Its translation is CASSHRVPVWDTQYF. V is TRBV27 and J is TRBJ2-3; no firm D call. CDR3 length: 15 residues. The V end lost 5 bases, the J end lost 6 bases, and 18 bases lay between the germline ends. Germline V gene data show CDR1 as MNHEY and CDR2 as SMNVEV (reference sequence).

With respect to this clone: Within the sample, other DNA sequences also encode this same CDR3. The V call is TRBV5-1, the J call TRBJ2-7; perhaps TRBD1 as D (6 bases). Trimming removed 4 bases at V and 1 base at J, with 9 bases between. In germline, CDR1 is SGHRS, CDR2 YFSETQ. This CDR3 region has 13 residues. CDR3 nucleotides: TGCGCCAGCAGCCTACAGGGATCCTACGAGCAGTACTTC. Translation gives CASSLQGSYEQYF.

Worth noting for this clone: This CDR3 is also generated by other DNA sequences in the sample. V is TRBV11-2 and J is TRBJ2-7; TRBD2 matches 8 bases. Trimming took 6 bases from V and 7 from J; bases not matched to a gene: 5. From germline, CDR1 is SGHAT and CDR2 FQNNGV. CDR3 length equals 12 residues. The CDR3 DNA sequence: TGTGCCAGCAGTCTCGTAGCGGGGGAGCAGTACTTC. This encodes CASSLVAGEQYF.